Detailed here is one T cell receptor beta chain. The data originate from a study of T cell repertoires in cytomegalovirus infection. Study overall: Through public TCR beta signatures, both CMV infection and matching HLA type were indicated.

TCRdb reprocessed the reads with MiXCR, giving one entry per CDR3 protein. Of about 360,000 distinct CDR3 sequences listed, less than 20% were seen once; the top ten hold approximately 10%. The specimen sequenced was PBMCs. The sequence derives from a human donor in good health (CMV status not recorded). Some clones in this sample may be carry-over from other donors' samples.

This chain's CDR3 is CASSTPGQDYGYTF. DNA for the CDR3: TGTGCCAGCAGCACCCCGGGACAGGACTATGGCTACACCTTC. The J gene is TRBJ1-2, the V gene TRBV7-6; 8 positions match TRBD1. The CDR3 sequence is 14 residues long. V dropped 5 bases and J dropped 3; count of bases not matched to a gene: 5. Germline V gene data show CDR1 as SGHVS and CDR2 as FNYEAQ. The entire variable domain, with the rest obtained from reference TRBV7-6 and TRBJ1-2, is as follows: GAGVSQSPRYKVTKRGQDVALRCDPISGHVSLYWYRQALGQGPEFLTYFNYEAQQDKSGLPNDRFSAERPEGSISTLTIQRTEQRDSAMYRCASSTPGQDYGYTFGSGTRLTVV.